This T cell receptor (beta chain) is from a study of blood T cells in healthy people across ages (dated by TCRdb to the mid-2010s). With regard to the full study: In model experiments, template switching captured roughly one uniquely barcoded TCR beta cDNA molecule for every two T cells. Two additional independent replicas of 1 million unique cDNA reads from the same blood draw were analyzed for two donors (one aged 18 to 30 and one aged 80 or older). To track age-related changes in TCR beta repertoire diversity, the study relied on deep sequencing normalized with unique cDNA molecular identifiers. Donors were grouped into four age groups: young (average 16 years), middle-aged (39), aged (around 62) and long-lived (82).

Library preparation used 5' RACE. TCRdb records Illumina HiSeq 2500 as the sequencer. The second PCR ran for about 7 to 11 cycles and used a J-beta primer mix along with a sample-barcoded 5' primer. Each TCR beta cDNA molecule received a unique molecular identifier from a template-switch 5' adaptor carrying 12 random nucleotides. Each sample yielded at least 2.5 million CDR3-containing paired-end reads. All of the RNA was converted into first-strand cDNA using the Mint cDNA synthesis kit, with a TRBC-specific oligonucleotide serving as the primer. After uracil-DNA glycosylase treatment, a first 18-cycle PCR used universal primers M1SS and BC2_uni_R on all cDNA. Per the original workflow: Normalization of each sample was performed by random selection of 1 million high-quality reads, each carrying a distinct molecular identifier. Reads with shared molecular identifiers were discarded instead of being binned into consensus sequences. MiTCR, run with a Q25 quality threshold and the strictest error-elimination algorithm, handled CDR3 identification, clonotype clustering and error correction. A nonparametric unseen species model with Euler transformation was used to estimate a lower bound on total TCR beta diversity. TCRdb ran its own pipeline on the public reads, namely fastp trimming at Q25 and MiXCR clone calling, and kept in-frame beta chains. Rows with one shared CDR3 protein collapse into an entry with the most common genes and DNA. TCRdb, rather than the study authors, made the V and J calls. The sample records 1 million or so distinct CDR3 sequences, 20% to 25% of which are singletons. The biggest ten clones account for 0.65% to 0.95% of the sample.

A remark on this clonotype: No antigen is known for it. Base qualities are not recorded, but no much larger clone differs from it by a single base.

The study at large found these results: Observed TCR beta diversity correlated strongly with the percentage of naive T cells measured by flow cytometry. Compared with the aged group, the long-lived group had more naive CD4+ T cells, fewer expanded clones and increased TCR diversity, suggesting age selection. Observed TCR beta diversity per million T cells fell roughly linearly with age, and a significant reduction was already apparent by age about 36. Because profiling used bulk unsorted PBMCs, naive and antigen-experienced compartments could not be compared conclusively. Estimates of total diversity based on one million sequenced T cells were considered lower bounds and underestimates. Because the CMV infection status of the donors was unknown, age-related changes in expanded clonotypes may potentially have been confounded.

Systemically healthy Caucasian individuals from Russia, 35 to 50 in total and aged roughly 6 to 95 years, were included as donors. Approximately 9.3 milliliters of peripheral blood were drawn from each donor into EDTA-treated Vacutainer tubes. Ficoll-Paque density-gradient centrifugation was used to isolate PBMCs, with at least 6.5 million obtained per sample. Trizol reagent was used to extract total RNA from PBMCs, with at least 6 micrograms per sample. For every donor, flow cytometry on a PBMC aliquot measured the percentage of naive CD45RAhigh/CD27high T cells. CDR1 and CDR2 are read off the germline V gene as SGHRS and YFSETQ. V is clipped by 2 bases and J by 7 bases, and the sequence between their germline boundaries is 21 bases long. Spanning cysteine to phenylalanine, the CDR3 consists of 17 amino acids. The read is trimmed to its CDR3 DNA, 51 bases read in frame from base 1. The same data also went into a second study, on T cells of mothers and their children. As the second publication notes: Nine systemically healthy Caucasian individuals, comprising three mothers and their six children, were included as donors. cDNA synthesis consumed the entire amount of extracted RNA, loaded at approximately 1.6 ug RNA in each 15 ul reaction. Sample barcodes and 2-4 random nucleotides were added via the M1S primer in the second PCR. Over 8.5 million TCR beta CDR3 reads were obtained for each mother, and 2.5 million to 3 million reads were obtained for each child. TCR recombination output is similarly shaped by thymic selection in related and unrelated pairs, with a minor effect exerted by inherited differences. Normalized repertoire overlap was always slightly but never significantly higher in related than unrelated mother-child pairs. With a sensitivity of approximately 100 clones per million clonotypes, no persistent microchimeric T cell clones were detected. To look for features that set related mother-child pairs apart from unrelated individuals, the researchers ran deep NGS to compare the TCR beta repertoires of mothers and children. On average, the children were roughly 12 +/- 4 years old, while the mothers were about 38 +/- 4 years old. After adapter ligation with NEBNext reagents, the libraries were sequenced on Illumina HiSeq 2000 with 100+100 nt paired-end reads. Mother and child libraries were prepared a month apart and sequenced in separate runs to prevent cross-contamination. For each donor, between about 500,000 and 2,100,000 distinct TCR beta clonotypes were identified. Naive TCR beta clonotypes were estimated from low-frequency clonotypes matched to each donor's FACS-determined naive share, without sorting.

The specimen sequenced was blood. The sequence came from a girl aged 2-15 years in good health. The chain is assembled from TRBV5-1 and TRBJ1-4; tentative D gene TRBD1, with 6 bases matching. The DNA is TGCGCCAGCAGCTTTGCCACAGGGAACATTAAGACTGAAAAACTGTTTTTT. It translates to CASSFATGNIKTEKLFF.